These 30 T cell receptor beta chains originate from one sample sequenced in a study of T-cell memory formation after mild COVID-19. TCRdb reanalysed the 5' RACE reads using MiXCR and keeps one entry per CDR3 protein. The data show more than 350,000 distinct CDR3 sequences, roughly 20% seen once. Sample: PBMCs or a T cell subset sorted from them (not recorded which). Receptor source: an adult woman who had mild COVID-19 (a few samples of this study predate the infection). Cell type and time point are not known.

The DNA of the CDR3 is TGCGCCAGCAGGGGGGTGGAGGAGAACACTGAAGCTTTCTTT. This codes for CASRGVEENTEAFF. This chain connects TRBV5-1 to TRBJ1-1; maybe TRBD1 (5 bases). The CDR3 covers 14 residues. V lost 5 bases and J lost 1, with 12 bases in between. CDR1 and CDR2 (germline): SGHRS, YFSETQ.

The chain is built from TRBV9 and TRBJ2-5, with 7 nucleotides matching TRBD2. V lost 4 bases and J lost 2; bases outside the gene matches: 5. Germline V lookup: CDR1 SGDLS, CDR2 YYNGEE. This CDR3 is 14 amino acids long. The CDR3 protein is CASSPSGVQETQYF. The DNA of the CDR3 is TGTGCCAGCAGCCCAAGCGGGGTACAAGAGACCCAGTACTTC.

This clonotype was observed a few times. CDR3 sequence reads: CASSVDVTELRSGANVLTF. As DNA, the CDR3 is TGTGCCAGCAGCGTAGATGTCACGGAGCTACGCTCTGGGGCCAACGTCCTGACTTTC. The rearrangement joins TRBV9 to TRBJ2-6, with D unclear. V was clipped by 0 bases and J by 0 bases, with 16 bases between them. This CDR3 has 19 amino acids. From germline, CDR1 is SGDLS and CDR2 YYNGEE.

This clonotype was seen ten or more times. The chain uses TRBV5-4 and TRBJ1-6; D is unclear. Deletions cut 4 bases from V and 14 bases from J, with 19 bases between. In germline, CDR1 is SGHNT, CDR2 YYREEE (reference sequence). This CDR3 region has 14 residues. The CDR3 loop reads CASSHILAGEALHF. The CDR3 DNA reads as TGTGCCAGCAGCCACATCCTGGCCGGGGAGGCCCTCCACTTT.

The chain combines TRBV24-1 with TRBJ2-3, with TRBD2 matching over 9 bases. The germline CDR1 and CDR2 sequences are KGHDR and SFDVKD. Losses at the gene ends were 4 bases for V and 0 bases for J; bases not matched to a gene: 4. The CDR3 is 16 amino acids. In DNA, the CDR3 is TGTGCCACCAGTGAGATAGCGGGAGCTAGCACAGATACGCAGTATTTT. Its protein is CATSEIAGASTDTQYF.

This clonotype was counted many times. J is TRBJ2-3 and V is TRBV7-2; the match to TRBD1 covers 7 bases. CDR3 size: 15 residues. Germline V gene sequence: CDR1 SGHTA, CDR2 FQGNSA. V was clipped by 6 bases and J by 4 bases; unmatched bases: 10. In DNA, the CDR3 is TGTGCCAGCAGATCGCACAGAACAGGGGCAGATACGCAGTATTTT. This sequence encodes CASRSHRTGADTQYF.

V usage is TRBV5-1 and J usage is TRBJ2-6; D might be TRBD2 (6 bases). CDR1 is SGHRS and CDR2 is YFSETQ in the germline V gene. The CDR3 has 14 amino acids. Trimming cost V 3 bases and J 2 bases, with 6 bases left between them. CDR3 nucleotides: TGCGCCAGCAGCTCGGGGGCTGGGGCCAACGTCCTGACTTTC. It codes for CASSSGAGANVLTF.

This clonotype was detected many times. The chain combines TRBV27 with TRBJ2-3; TRBD2 matches 8 bases. Germline assignment: CDR1 MNHEY and CDR2 SMNVEV (reference sequence). Losses at the gene ends were 8 bases for V and 0 bases for J; bases not matched to a gene: 10. The CDR3 runs to 16 residues. Here the CDR3 reads CASWGLGATSTDTQYF. DNA of the CDR3: TGTGCCAGCTGGGGACTAGGGGCAACTAGCACAGATACGCAGTATTTT.

There are a few counts of this clonotype. The J gene is TRBJ2-7, the V gene TRBV6-1; 8 nucleotides align to TRBD1. Germline-derived CDR1 and CDR2 are MNHNS and SASEGT. After removal of 2 bases from V and 2 bases from J, the junction contained 5 bases not matched to a gene. This CDR3 comprises 15 residues. Here the CDR3 DNA reads TGTGCCAGCAGTGAAAAAGACAGGGGCACCTACGAGCAGTACTTC. It codes for CASSEKDRGTYEQYF.

This clonotype appeared many times. The chain links TRBV6-4 to TRBJ2-3, with D maybe TRBD2 (7 bases). CDR1 is MRHNA and CDR2 is SNTAGT in the germline V gene. V lost 0 bases and J 3 bases, leaving 13 bases between the germline ends. CDR3 size: 16 residues. The CDR3 reads CASSDSKGGPTDTQYF. The CDR3 nucleotides are TGTGCCAGCAGTGACTCGAAGGGGGGGCCAACAGATACGCAGTATTTT.

In this sample, this clonotype turned up a few times. The chain is built from TRBV6-6 and TRBJ2-5, with 11 bases lining up with TRBD2. This CDR3 has 16 residues. J lost 3 bases, V lost 3 bases, and 6 bases had no gene match. Germline-derived CDR1 and CDR2 are MNHNY and SVGAGI (reference sequence). The CDR3, as DNA: TGTGCCAGCAGTTATACCCCGGGACTAGCGGAAGAGACCCAGTACTTC. This encodes CASSYTPGLAEETQYF.

The chain carries TRBV27 and TRBJ1-1; D uncertain. Germline V CDR1 and CDR2: MNHEY, SMNVEV (reference sequence). The CDR3 is 16 residues long. With 5 bases removed from V and 0 bases from J, the gap between germline ends came to 16 bases. CDR3 nucleotides: TGTGCCAGCAGTCCCTATAACACCGGACTGAACACTGAAGCTTTCTTT. Translation: CASSPYNTGLNTEAFF.

This chain uses TRBV4-2 with TRBJ1-1; D unclear. The V end was cut by 0 bases, the J end by 6 bases, with 8 bases between. Germline assignment: CDR1 LGHNA and CDR2 YNFKEQ. This CDR3 has 13 amino acids. DNA for the CDR3: TGTGCCAGCAGCCAAGAAAGGACGTCTGAAGCTTTCTTT. It is translated as CASSQERTSEAFF.

The chain employs TRBV24-1 and TRBJ1-2, with no clear D. The CDR3 spans 12 residues. Germline V gene lookup returns CDR1 KGHDR and CDR2 SFDVKD. Between the trimmed V and J ends, which lost 4 bases and 4 bases, there was a span of 6 bases. CDR3 DNA: TGTGCCACCAGTGACGTAAGCTATGGCTACACCTTC. Its translation is CATSDVSYGYTF.

This clonotype was picked up a small number of times. This chain joins TRBV7-6 and TRBJ2-3; D perhaps matches TRBD2 (7 bases). The CDR3 totals 17 residues. Germline V gives CDR1 SGHVS, CDR2 FNYEAQ. The ends were cut back, 1 base at V and 5 bases at J, with 19 bases in the middle. CDR3: CASSLGRSGGGGDTQYF. The CDR3 coding sequence is TGTGCCAGCAGCTTAGGTCGGTCCGGGGGCGGGGGAGATACGCAGTATTTT.

The CDR3 sequence: CSTRREGSGYGYTF. CDR3 DNA sequence: TGCAGCACCCGCCGCGAGGGCTCTGGCTATGGCTACACCTTC. The chain combines TRBV29-1 with TRBJ1-2; D not certain. Trimming left V 8 bases short and J 4 bases short, with 20 bases between. This CDR3 has 14 residues. The germline CDR1 and CDR2 sequences are SQVTM and ANQGSEA.

This clonotype has only a few counts. The J gene is TRBJ1-5, the V gene TRBV19; the match to TRBD1 covers 8 bases. V shed 8 bases, J shed 6 bases, and the junction held 9 bases outside the gene matches. Germline V gene data show CDR1 as LNHDA and CDR2 as SQIVND (reference sequence). This CDR3 comprises 14 residues. The CDR3 spells CASLRQGAGQPQHF. In DNA form, the CDR3 reads TGTGCCAGTCTTCGTCAGGGGGCAGGTCAGCCCCAGCATTTT.

J is TRBJ2-3 and V is TRBV5-1; the D is unclear. Trimming removed 0 bases at V and 2 bases at J, with 7 bases between. Germline CDR1 SGHRS, CDR2 YFSETQ. This CDR3 has 14 amino acids. The CDR3 region has the DNA TGCGCCAGCAGCTTGGATCACCTCACAGATACGCAGTATTTT. It translates to CASSLDHLTDTQYF.

This chain joins TRBV7-9 and TRBJ2-1, with D perhaps matching TRBD1 (6 bases). The CDR3 runs 15 residues. The V end was cut by 0 bases, the J end by 7 bases, with 13 bases between. Germline-derived CDR1 and CDR2 are SEHNR and FQNEAQ (reference sequence). The CDR3 bases are TGTGCCAGCAGCTTAGCGGGGGCGGAGTGGAATGAGCAGTTCTTC. Protein: CASSLAGAEWNEQFF.

This rearrangement joins TRBV5-4 to TRBJ2-5; D might be TRBD1 (5 bases). V was trimmed by 1 base and J by 10 bases, leaving 23 bases between them. Germline CDR1 and CDR2: SGHNT and YYREEE (reference sequence). CDR3 length: 16 amino acids. CDR3 DNA sequence: TGTGCCAGCAGCTTGACCTTCAAGGGGCCCAAAGGTGACCAGTACTTC. This gives the protein CASSLTFKGPKGDQYF.

V and J are TRBV5-1 and TRBJ2-3; tentatively, D is TRBD1 (5 bases). Germline V gene lookup returns CDR1 SGHRS and CDR2 YFSETQ. This CDR3 is 14 amino acids long. V was cut by 8 bases and J by 0 bases, with 13 bases left in between. CDR3 loop: CASYQGASTDTQYF. The CDR3, as DNA: TGCGCCAGTTATCAGGGTGCTAGCACAGATACGCAGTATTTT.

This clonotype was found a few times. V is TRBV5-1 and J is TRBJ2-7; D tentatively reads TRBD1 or TRBD2 (5 bases each). Germline assignment: CDR1 SGHRS and CDR2 YFSETQ. Trimming pared 4 bases from V and 3 bases from J, leaving 17 bases between. There are 15 residues in the CDR3. The CDR3: CASSPEAATGYEQYF. Here the CDR3 DNA reads TGCGCCAGCAGCCCCGAAGCGGCTACAGGCTACGAGCAGTACTTC.

This clonotype was detected a few times. The V and J genes are TRBV4-3 and TRBJ1-2; weak D call: TRBD1 (5 bases). V gave up 5 bases and J gave up 2 bases, with 18 bases separating them. This CDR3 comprises 16 residues. From germline, CDR1 is LGHNA and CDR2 YSLEER. DNA for the CDR3: TGCGCCAGCAGCGATACCGGGGGGTGGAACAACTATGGCTACACCTTC. Translation gives CASSDTGGWNNYGYTF.

This clonotype was seen just once. The genes are TRBV5-4 and TRBJ2-7, with D possibly matching TRBD1 (5 bases). Germline CDR1 reads SGHNT; CDR2 reads YYREEE (reference sequence). This CDR3 has 14 amino acids. Trimming took 3 bases from V and 1 from J, leaving 11 bases between them. Here the CDR3 reads CASSSGAPSYEQYF. DNA for the CDR3: TGTGCCAGCAGCTCTGGGGCTCCATCCTACGAGCAGTACTTC.

This clonotype has a handful of counts. V and J are TRBV27 and TRBJ2-6, with a possible D match to TRBD1 (5 bases). CDR1 is MNHEY and CDR2 is SMNVEV in the germline V gene (reference sequence). The CDR3 length is 14 residues. V lost 6 bases and J 3 bases, leaving 9 bases between the germline ends. The CDR3 nucleotides read TGTGCCAGCAGAAGGGGAAGTGGGGCCAACGTCCTGACTTTC. This translates into CASRRGSGANVLTF.

This clonotype was seen a single time. The rearrangement joins TRBV18 to TRBJ2-1, with TRBD2 matching 7 bases. The CDR3 runs to 17 residues. The V segment lost 6 bases and the J segment 1 base; nucleotides outside the gene matches: 12. Germline V gives CDR1 KGHSH, CDR2 LQKENI. CDR3 in DNA: TGTGCCAGCTCCCGGCAATCCGGGACTAAATCCTACAATGAGCAGTTCTTC. This encodes CASSRQSGTKSYNEQFF.

The chain links TRBV30 to TRBJ2-3; TRBD1 or TRBD2 may be the D gene (5 bases each). Germline values: CDR1 GTSNPN, CDR2 SVGIG (reference sequence). V was cut by 0 bases and J by 2 bases, with 9 bases left in between. CDR3 length: 14 amino acids. The CDR3 region is CAWSVWGNTDTQYF. In DNA, the CDR3 is TGTGCCTGGAGTGTATGGGGGAACACAGATACGCAGTATTTT.

Points on this clonotype: The junction differs from germline at one of its ends, possibly a read error. V and J are TRBV7-7 and TRBJ2-5; no clear D gene. Germline V lookup: CDR1 SSHAT, CDR2 FNYEAQ (reference sequence). This CDR3 contains 14 residues. The CDR3 reads CASSLDFGSETQYF. CDR3 in DNA: TGTGCTAGCAGCTTAGATTTCGGTTCAGAGACCCAGTACTTC.

The chain carries TRBV18 and TRBJ2-7; 7 nucleotides align to TRBD1. The CDR3 runs 19 residues. V lost 6 bases to trimming and J lost 5 bases; unmatched junction nucleotides: 25. Germline CDR1 reads KGHSH; CDR2 reads LQKENI. The CDR3 sequence: CASSPSPGGLLGSYDEQYF. CDR3 nucleotides: TGTGCCAGCTCCCCGTCCCCAGGGGGTCTACTCGGTTCTTACGACGAGCAGTACTTC.

Many counts were recorded for this clonotype. The CDR3 nucleotides are TGTGCCAGCAGCTTTCGCAACGAAGGACACAATGAGCAGTTCTTC. Amino acids: CASSFRNEGHNEQFF. The V call is TRBV5-4, the J call TRBJ2-1, with D hard to call. Per the germline V gene, CDR1 is SGHNT and CDR2 is YYREEE (reference sequence). The V and J ends lost 2 bases and 5 bases respectively, with 14 bases between them. This CDR3 comprises 15 residues. Using reference TRBV5-4 and TRBJ2-1 for the parts outside the CDR3, the full variable domain is ETGVTQSPTHLIKTRGQQVTLRCSSQSGHNTVSWYQQALGQGPQFIFQYYREEENGRGNFPPRFSGLQFPNYSSELNVNALELDDSALYLCASSFRNEGHNEQFFGPGTRLTVL.